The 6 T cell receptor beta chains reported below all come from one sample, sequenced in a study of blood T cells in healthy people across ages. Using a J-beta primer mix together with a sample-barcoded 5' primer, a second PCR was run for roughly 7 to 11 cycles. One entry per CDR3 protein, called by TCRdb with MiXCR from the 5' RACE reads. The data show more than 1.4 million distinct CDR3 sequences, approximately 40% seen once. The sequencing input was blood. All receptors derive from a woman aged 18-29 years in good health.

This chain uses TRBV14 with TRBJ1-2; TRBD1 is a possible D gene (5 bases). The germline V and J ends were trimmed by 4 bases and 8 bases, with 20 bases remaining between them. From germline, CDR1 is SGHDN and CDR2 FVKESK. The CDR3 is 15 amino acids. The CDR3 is CASSRDPGAVEGYTF. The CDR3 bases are TGTGCCAGCAGCCGGGACCCGGGCGCCGTGGAAGGCTACACCTTC.

CDR3 region: CASSPRAGVAGNEQFF. CDR3 bases: TGTGCCAGCTCACCCCGAGCGGGAGTTGCCGGGAATGAGCAGTTCTTC. The chain is built from TRBV18 and TRBJ2-1, with 8 bases fitting TRBD2. With V trimmed by 3 bases and J by 7 bases, 11 bases remained unmatched. CDR3 size: 16 residues. Per germline, CDR1 KGHSH and CDR2 LQKENI.

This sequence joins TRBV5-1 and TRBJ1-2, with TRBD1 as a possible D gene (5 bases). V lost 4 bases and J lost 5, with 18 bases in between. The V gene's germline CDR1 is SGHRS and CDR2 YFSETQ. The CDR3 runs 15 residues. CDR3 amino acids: CASSPYQGEKYGYTF. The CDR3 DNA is TGCGCCAGCAGCCCTTACCAGGGCGAGAAATATGGCTACACCTTC.

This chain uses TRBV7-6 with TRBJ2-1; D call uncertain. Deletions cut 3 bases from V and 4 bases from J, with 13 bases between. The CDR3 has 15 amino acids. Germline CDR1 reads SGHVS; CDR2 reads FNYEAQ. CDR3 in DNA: TGTGCCAGCAGCTTTAAACAGATTCTGTACAATGAGCAGTTCTTC. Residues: CASSFKQILYNEQFF. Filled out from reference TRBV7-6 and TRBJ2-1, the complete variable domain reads GAGVSQSPRYKVTKRGQDVALRCDPISGHVSLYWYRQALGQGPEFLTYFNYEAQQDKSGLPNDRFSAERPEGSISTLTIQRTEQRDSAMYRCASSFKQILYNEQFFGPGTRLTVL.

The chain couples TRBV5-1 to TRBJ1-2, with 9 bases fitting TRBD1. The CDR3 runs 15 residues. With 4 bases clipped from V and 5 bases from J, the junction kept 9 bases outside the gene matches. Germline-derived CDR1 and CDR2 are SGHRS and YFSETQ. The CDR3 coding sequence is TGCGCCAGCAGCCTTCTACCGGGACAGGGATATGGCTACACCTTC. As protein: CASSLLPGQGYGYTF.

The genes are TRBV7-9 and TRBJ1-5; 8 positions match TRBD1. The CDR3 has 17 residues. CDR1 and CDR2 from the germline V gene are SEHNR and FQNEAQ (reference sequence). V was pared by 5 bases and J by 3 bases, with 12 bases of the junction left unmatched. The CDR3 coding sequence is TGTGCCAGCAGCCCTCAGACAGGGGACCCCTTCAATCAGCCCCAGCATTTT. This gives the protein CASSPQTGDPFNQPQHF.